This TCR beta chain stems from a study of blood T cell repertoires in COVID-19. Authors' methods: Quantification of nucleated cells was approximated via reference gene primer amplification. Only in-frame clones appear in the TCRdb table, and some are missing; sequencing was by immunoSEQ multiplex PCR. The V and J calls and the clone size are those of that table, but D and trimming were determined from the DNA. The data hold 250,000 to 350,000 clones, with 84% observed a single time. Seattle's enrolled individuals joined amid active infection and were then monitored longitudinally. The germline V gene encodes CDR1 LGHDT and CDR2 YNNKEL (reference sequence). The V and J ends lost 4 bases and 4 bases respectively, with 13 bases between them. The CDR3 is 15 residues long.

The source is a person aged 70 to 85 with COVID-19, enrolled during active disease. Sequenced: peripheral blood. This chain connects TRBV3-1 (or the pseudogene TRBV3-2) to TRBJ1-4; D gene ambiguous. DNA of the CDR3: TGTGCCAGCAGCCTCCGGGAGAACTATAATGAAAAACTGTTTTTT. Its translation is CASSLRENYNEKLFF.